What follows is one TCR beta chain and its context. Germline and junction disagree at one end, which may indicate a read error. This sample is drawn from a study of tumor-infiltrating lymphocytes in primary liver carcinoma. Co-extraction of both nucleic acids (RNA and DNA) used roughly 18-32 mg of unsorted bulk tissue. The study found over 90% viable tumor cells in every tumor sample. Per germline, CDR1 GTSNPN and CDR2 SVGIG (reference sequence). The CDR3 consists of 20 residues. Total RNA (roughly 540 ng) served as template for TCR beta cDNA synthesis primed by a constant-region primer. Nested multiplex PCR, run for three rounds with slightly modified ARM-PCR, yielded TCR beta libraries. In the first two PCR rounds, TRBV1-TRBV30 forward primers were paired with a C-beta reverse primer, and each round lasted about 9 cycles. Each CDR3 protein is one row after TCRdb ran MiXCR on the multiplex PCR reads. The sample has more than 40,000 distinct CDR3 sequences, approximately 70% seen once.

This chain connects TRBV30 to TRBJ2-3; 7 bases align to TRBD2. The TCR comes from a man aged 40-49 years with primary liver carcinoma and hepatitis B virus infection. Material for sequencing was liver tumor tissue from sampling region 5. The subset is: tumor region T5, tumor centre. The CDR3 here is CTWSPQLGSGLPVPPDTQYF. In nucleotides, the CDR3 is TGTACCTGGAGTCCCCAACTGGGTAGCGGGTTGCCCGTTCCCCCAGATACGCAGTATTTT.